This is a list of T cell receptor beta chains from one sample in a study of metastatic and nonmetastatic thyroid tumors. TCRdb reprocessed the PCR reads via MiXCR. The sample holds approximately 15,000 clones; roughly 34% are singletons and the top ten take 11%. Sequencing was carried out using tumor tissue. The receptors shown here come from a male donor with papillary thyroid cancer or a benign thyroid nodule (not recorded which). Some clones in this sample may be carry-over from other donors' samples. Both conserved end residues are part of each CDR3. The D gene is left open where the match is weak. Size is stated for part of the rows, as once, few or many counts, or as a class when the clone is expanded.

v_call	j_call	d_call	clone_size	cdr3_nt	cdr3_aa
TRBV4-1	TRBJ2-7	NA	NA	TGCGCCAGCAGCCTCGCTGGGGGGCGGTACGAGCAGTACTTC	CASSLAGGRYEQYF
TRBV5-1	TRBJ2-1	NA	NA	TGCGCCAGCAGCCCCCGCTCGCGGGGAACCCACAATGAGCAGTTCTTC	CASSPRSRGTHNEQFF
TRBV9	TRBJ2-6	NA	NA	TGTGCCAGCAGCGTTCCAGGCTCTTGGGCCAATGTCCTGACTTTC	CASSVPGSWANVLTF
TRBV4-1	TRBJ1-2	NA	NA	TGCGCCCTCAGCCAGGAACCCTGGAACAGCGCGACCGGCTACACCTTC	CALSQEPWNSATGYTF
TRBV28	TRBJ2-5	TRBD1	medium-sized	TGTGCCAGCAGTCCACTCCGGGACAGGGAGACCCAGTACTTC	CASSPLRDRETQYF
TRBV11-2	TRBJ1-1	NA	large	TGTGCCAGCAGCTTAGGGGGAGCGAACACTGAAGCTTTCTTT	CASSLGGANTEAFF
TRBV3-1	TRBJ2-7	NA	medium-sized	TGTGCCAGCAGCCAAGTTGCCAGCGACAAGGAGCAGTACTTC	CASSQVASDKEQYF
TRBV24-1	TRBJ2-7	NA	medium-sized	TGTGCCACCGGGATCGGGCTAGCGTCCTCCTACGAGCAGTACTTC	CATGIGLASSYEQYF
TRBV3-1	TRBJ2-6	NA	many	TGTGCCAGCAGTCGTCGGGGATCTGGGGCCAACGTCCTGACTTTC	CASSRRGSGANVLTF
TRBV9	TRBJ2-3	TRBD2	NA	TGTGCCAGCAGCGGGGGACTAGCGGGAGGGCTTTACACATATACGCAGTATTTT	CASSGGLAGGLYTYTQYF
TRBV5-1	TRBJ1-3	NA	NA	TGCGCCAGCAGCTTGGACCGGGGGACGAGAAACACCATATATTTT	CASSLDRGTRNTIYF
TRBV7-2	TRBJ2-5	NA	many	TGTGCCAGCAGCGCCGCCAGTCCTATGGGGGAGACCCAGTACTTC	CASSAASPMGETQYF
TRBV2	TRBJ2-7	TRBD1	few	TGTGCCAGCTGGGCCCAGGGGGACCACGAGCAGTACTTC	CASWAQGDHEQYF
TRBV5-5	TRBJ2-2	TRBD1	NA	TGTGCCAGCAGCTCCGTGACAGGGAGAGTCACCTGGGAGCTGTTTTTT	CASSSVTGRVTWELFF
TRBV6-1	TRBJ2-7	TRBD1	few	TGTGCCAGCAGCGAACCATCGGGACAGGGATACGAGCAGTACTTC	CASSEPSGQGYEQYF
TRBV7-3	TRBJ2-7	TRBD1	once	TGTGCCAGCATCCTGGGACAGGACTACGAGCAGTACTTC	CASILGQDYEQYF
TRBV5-1	TRBJ2-1	NA	NA	TGCGCCAGCAGCTTTGCTGGAGACCCCTACAATGAGCAGTTCTTC	CASSFAGDPYNEQFF
TRBV14	TRBJ1-6	NA	many	TGTGCCAGCAGCCAAGGTTCACCCCTCCACTTT	CASSQGSPLHF
TRBV30	TRBJ2-2	NA	many	TGTGCCTGGCAGGATAACACCGGGGAGCTGTTTTTT	CAWQDNTGELFF
TRBV19	TRBJ1-2	NA	medium-sized	TGTGCCAGTAGGGACACGGTGAGGGGCTACACCTTC	CASRDTVRGYTF
TRBV2	TRBJ2-7	TRBD1	few	TGTGCCAGCAGTGAAGAAGGGACAGGGGGCTACGAGCAGTACTTC	CASSEEGTGGYEQYF
TRBV12-3/TRBV12-4	TRBJ1-5	NA	many	TGTGCCAGCAGCAACCGGGACGGCAATCAGCCCCAGCATTTT	CASSNRDGNQPQHF
TRBV12-3/TRBV12-4	TRBJ2-1	TRBD2	once	TGTGCCAGCAGTTCTAGCGGAACAAGTTACAAGGTGCAGTTCTTC	CASSSSGTSYKVQFF
TRBV9	TRBJ2-7	NA	medium-sized	TGTGCCAGCAGCGTAAGCTCCTCGGGACCTTTTTCCTACGAGCAGTACTTC	CASSVSSSGPFSYEQYF
TRBV18	TRBJ1-5	NA	many	TGTGCCAGCTCTATGGGGGGCCAGAATCAGCCCCAGCATTTT	CASSMGGQNQPQHF
TRBV20-1	TRBJ1-5	NA	medium-sized	TGCAGTGCGCAGGTGTCAGGAAGCAATCAGCCCCAGCATTTT	CSAQVSGSNQPQHF
TRBV6-1	TRBJ1-1	NA	many	TGTGCCAGCAGTCGAGACGGGAGTGGGACTGAAGCTTTCTTT	CASSRDGSGTEAFF
TRBV6-1	TRBJ1-6	NA	medium-sized	TGTGCCAGCAGTGAAAGAGTCAGGAATTCACCCCTCCACTTT	CASSERVRNSPLHF
TRBV28	TRBJ1-2	NA	few	TGTGCCAGCAGTTTATCCAGGGTGAGCGGCGGCTACACCTTC	CASSLSRVSGGYTF
TRBV13	TRBJ2-7	NA	NA	TGTGACAGCAGCTTAGGCTCGCGGGAGCAGTACTTC	CDSSLGSREQYF
TRBV5-1	TRBJ2-2	NA	medium-sized	TGCGCCAGCAGCTTGGGGGCCCCGTTTTTGTCGGCCACCGGGGAGCTGTTTTTT	CASSLGAPFLSATGELFF
TRBV24-1	TRBJ2-1	NA	NA	TGTGCCACCAGTGCCGGGGGCTCCTACAATGAGCAGTTCTTC	CATSAGGSYNEQFF
TRBV6-1	TRBJ1-1	NA	medium-sized	TGTGCCACCCATCTAACAGGCAACACTGAAGCTTTCTTT	CATHLTGNTEAFF
TRBV7-9	TRBJ2-5	TRBD2	many	TGTGCCAGCAGCAAGACTAGCGGGGGGGCGGCGGAGACCCAGTACTTC	CASSKTSGGAAETQYF
TRBV5-8	TRBJ2-1	TRBD2	NA	TGTGCCAGTGGGACTAGCGGTTACAATGAGCAGTTCTTC	CASGTSGYNEQFF
TRBV19	TRBJ2-7	NA	medium-sized	TGTGCCAGTATTGGTAGGGGCGAAGGGGACGAGCAGTACTTC	CASIGRGEGDEQYF
TRBV27	TRBJ2-7	TRBD1	few	TGTGCCAGCAGGACAGGGGCGGTTGGCGAGCAGTACTTC	CASRTGAVGEQYF
TRBV13	TRBJ2-5	TRBD2	NA	TGTGCCAGCAGCTCCCGGACTAGCGGGAGTTGGCAAGAGACCCAGTACTTC	CASSSRTSGSWQETQYF
TRBV5-5	TRBJ2-2	TRBD1	many	TGTGCCAGCAGCTCCGGGACAGGGAGAGTCACCGGGGAGCTGTTTTTT	CASSSGTGRVTGELFF
TRBV19	TRBJ2-1	NA	many	TGTGCCAGTAGTATCAGGGCCCTATACAATGAGCAGTTCTTC	CASSIRALYNEQFF
TRBV6-1	TRBJ2-5	TRBD2	many	TGTGCCAGCAGCCCCCCCGGACTAGCGTCGTTCCAAGAGACCCAGTACTTC	CASSPPGLASFQETQYF
TRBV7-3	TRBJ2-1	TRBD1	NA	TGTGCCAGCAGCCTAAGACAGGGGTCCTACAATGAGCAGTTCTTC	CASSLRQGSYNEQFF
TRBV6-2/TRBV6-3	TRBJ2-2	NA	NA	TGTGCCAGCAGTTACAGGGGCACCGGGGAGCTGTTTTTT	CASSYRGTGELFF
TRBV10-1	TRBJ1-2	NA	many	TGCGCCAGCAGATTGGTGGGACAACACTATGGCTACACCTTC	CASRLVGQHYGYTF
TRBV9	TRBJ2-1	NA	NA	TGTGCCAGCAGCGCTTACGACAATGAGCAGTTCTTC	CASSAYDNEQFF
TRBV27	TRBJ2-3	NA	NA	TGTGCCAGCAGTATATTCAAGCTGGGTGGCACAGATACGCAGTATTTT	CASSIFKLGGTDTQYF